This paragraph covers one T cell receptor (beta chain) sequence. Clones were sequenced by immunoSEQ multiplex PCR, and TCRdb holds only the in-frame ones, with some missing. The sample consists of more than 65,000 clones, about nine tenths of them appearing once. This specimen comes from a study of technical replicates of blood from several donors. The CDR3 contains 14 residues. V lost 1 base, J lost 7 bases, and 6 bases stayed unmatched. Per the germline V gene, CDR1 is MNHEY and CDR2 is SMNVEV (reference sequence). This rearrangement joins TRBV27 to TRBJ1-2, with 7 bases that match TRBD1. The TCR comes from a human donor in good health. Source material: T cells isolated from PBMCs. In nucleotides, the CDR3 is TGTGCCAGCAGTTTATTCAGGGGGTTATCTGGCTACACCTTC. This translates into CASSLFRGLSGYTF.